This T cell receptor (beta chain) was profiled in a study of breast tumors, draining lymph nodes, adjacent tissues. Breast cancer patients provided tissue from their axillary draining lymph nodes. The V end lost 0 bases, the J end lost 11 bases, and 12 bases lay between the germline ends. Germline CDR1 is SGHKS and CDR2 is YYEKEE (reference sequence). The CDR3 has 13 residues. TCRdb analysed the multiplex PCR reads with MiXCR anew, one entry per CDR3 protein. Here the sample spans about 230,000 distinct CDR3 sequences, less than 40% being singletons. Study results and caveats: Tumor repertoires ranked between lymph nodes and nontumor tissue in diversity, with V and J gene preferences. The lymph node origin of tumor T cells was framed as consistent with a hypothesis, not demonstrated. Findings are consistent with lymph node origin and intratumoral expansion of most tumor T cells. Luminal-like breast cancer showed significantly higher tumor–nontumor repertoire similarity than basal-like.

Ten or more counts support this clonotype. Its specificity is not known. The J gene is TRBJ1-5, the V gene TRBV5-5; D is ambiguous. The source is a female donor with breast cancer. Some clones in this sample may be carry-over from other donors' samples. The sample taken for sequencing was axillary lymph node tissue. The CDR3 bases are TGTGCCAGCAGCTTGGCTGCGGAAAGGTCCCAGCATTTT. Translating it yields CASSLAAERSQHF. Filled out from reference TRBV5-5 and TRBJ1-5, the complete variable domain reads DAGVTQSPTHLIKTRGQQVTLRCSPISGHKSVSWYQQVLGQGPQFIFQYYEKEERGRGNFPDRFSARQFPNYSSELNVNALLLGDSALYLCASSLAAERSQHFGDGTRLSIL.